The sequence of this TCR beta chain was determined in a study of cytomegalovirus exposure and HLA in healthy donors (dated by TCRdb to the late 2010s). Turning to the overall study: According to a later analysis, one platform produced both the 110 or so validation repertoires and the 700 or so repertoires of the first cohort. A separate validation cohort of roughly 110 different subjects was used in addition to the roughly 670-subject first cohort. The study was designed to test whether signatures of past pathogen exposure could be identified by cataloging public T cell receptors. To predict cytomegalovirus infection status, the study brought together high-throughput TCR immunosequencing, statistical association of individual TCRs with disease status, and machine learning. On the study overall, not on this receptor specifically: In vitro tests confirmed that a few of the cytomegalovirus-associated TCR beta chains recognize cytomegalovirus antigens. Subsequent analysis determined that TCRs grouped into clusters in the first cohort also showed a tendency toward co-occurrence across the 120 or so validation repertoires, and approximately 93% of cluster scores exceeded 0. The validation cohort had no HLA typing available for a later analysis, so co-occurrence within that cohort was assessed over all 130 or so repertoires. Across donors, most TCR sequences were observed very rarely, whereas some public TCRs were present in many individuals. The authors suggested that the approach could potentially be extended to other disease states and immunological phenotypes. The classifier was reported to diagnose cytomegalovirus status with high specificity and sensitivity in both the original cohort and the validation cohort. The study gave a list of 150 to 200 TCR beta chains associated with cytomegalovirus.

As encoded in the germline V gene, CDR1 is SGHRS while CDR2 is YFSETQ. Including the terminal cysteine and phenylalanine, the CDR3 comprises 12 residues. Of all the DNA, just the CDR3 is kept, 36 bases in frame from base 1. V sheds 4 bases and J sheds 7 bases, leaving 9 bases between their ends. Comment on this clone: The clone's antigen remains unknown. No much larger clone is present one base from it, and per-base qualities are unavailable.

The library relied on the immunoSEQ multiplex PCR assay. Per the authors' processing: A statistical classification framework was built for diagnosing cytomegalovirus status from the catalog of TCR beta chain sequences. TCRdb took this table from immuneACCESS and kept in-frame rearrangements with V and J called. Such tables lack part of the clones; where checked against another copy, unresolved V genes explain under half of the gap, and the rest is unexplained. V and J calls and clone size come straight from that table; D and trimming were deduced from the DNA. For this sample the table gives under 200,000 clones, of which about 86% were detected only once. The biggest ten clones account for around 6% of the sample. Donors formed part of the validation cohort, which comprised 120 subjects and was distinct from the first cohort of 666 subjects.

Source material: PBMCs. The receptor's source is a woman aged 30 to 39 in good health and CMV-seronegative. The rearrangement combines TRBV5-1 with TRBJ2-1; the D region possibly corresponds to TRBD2 (6 bases align). In nucleotides, the sequence is TGCGCCAGCAGCGCCGCGGGAAATGAGCAGTTCTTC. Translation gives CASSAAGNEQFF. Where the CDR3 stops, the reference TRBV5-1 and TRBJ2-1 genes take over; the full variable domain is KAGVTQTPRYLIKTRGQQVTLSCSPISGHRSVSWYQQTPGQGLQFLFEYFSETQRNKGNFPGRFSGRQFSNSRSEMNVSTLELGDSALYLCASSAAGNEQFFGPGTRLTVL.